The next 23 T cell receptor beta chains were all read from a single sample in a study of T cell responses to AZD1222 COVID-19 vaccine (dated by TCRdb to the early 2020s). The time point label, as the study defines it: about 28 days (+/-7) after the second vaccine dose. Libraries were built with the immunoSEQ multiplex PCR assay. TCRdb stores this immuneACCESS table with in-frame sequences only. Part of the clones is absent; in the studies checked, under half of the shortfall reflects unresolved V genes, and no reason is known for the rest. For this sample there are nearly 110,000 clones; approximately 90% appear just once. The ten most abundant clones make up about 5% of the sample. Sequences were derived from peripheral blood, sampled 28 days after the second AZD1222 dose. Every receptor here comes from an adult who received the AZD1222 COVID-19 vaccine.

The gene calls are TRBV23-1 and TRBJ1-1; the D is unclear. TRBV23-1 is an ORF, with its function uncertain. V shed 2 bases and J shed 3 bases, with 16 bases lying between them. The CDR3 spans 16 residues. The CDR3 nucleotides are TGCGCCAGCAGTCAAGATTATCTAGTAACGCACACTGAAGCTTTCTTT. This gives the protein CASSQDYLVTHTEAFF.

The chain combines TRBV12-2 with TRBJ1-4. TRBV12-2 is a pseudogene. This CDR3 comprises 15 residues. DNA for the CDR3: TGTGCAAGTCGCGGGGAAAGACGAGAGCCTGAAAAACTGTTTTTT. Translating it yields CASRGERREPEKLFF.

The chain uses TRBV18 and TRBJ2-7, with 9 bases aligning to TRBD1. Germline V CDR1 and CDR2: KGHSH, LQKENI. After removal of 1 base from V and 6 bases from J, the junction contained 4 bases not matched to a gene. The CDR3 spans 14 residues. The CDR3 region has the DNA TGTGCCAGCTCACCACAGGGACAGGGTGGCGAGCAGTACTTC. It is translated as CASSPQGQGGEQYF.

The CDR3 sequence: CASSYPDRGGGNEQFF. Here the CDR3 DNA reads TGTGCCAGCAGTTACCCGGACAGGGGGGGAGGCAATGAGCAGTTCTTC. The chain links TRBV6-2 or TRBV6-3 to TRBJ2-1, with 10 bases matching TRBD1. Per the germline V gene, CDR1 is MNHEY and CDR2 is SVGEGT. This CDR3 comprises 16 residues. V shed 2 bases and J 6 bases; nucleotides not matched to a gene: 7.

This clone has only one observation. The chain has TRBV28 and TRBJ2-7; no firm D call. CDR1 is MDHEN, CDR2 SYDVKM, per germline. V gave up 8 bases and J gave up 4 bases, with 9 bases separating them. This CDR3 has 11 residues. The CDR3 nucleotides are TGTGCCAGCGGTCTAAGTTACGAGCAGTACTTC. Its translation: CASGLSYEQYF.

The chain joins TRBV18 to TRBJ1-4, with unresolved D. The CDR3 spans 15 residues. The germline gives CDR1 KGHSH, CDR2 LQKENI. V lost 1 base and J 0 bases, leaving 6 bases between the germline ends. Here the CDR3 DNA reads TGTGCCAGCTCACCACGGACGCCAACTAATGAAAAACTGTTTTTT. It yields the protein CASSPRTPTNEKLFF. Combining the CDR3 with reference TRBV18 and TRBJ1-4 gives the whole variable domain NAGVMQNPRHLVRRRGQEARLRCSPMKGHSHVYWYRQLPEEGLKFMVYLQKENIIDESGMPKERFSAEFPKEGPSILRIQQVVRGDSAAYFCASSPRTPTNEKLFFGSGTQLSVL.

This chain joins TRBV6-5 and TRBJ1-4, with D maybe TRBD1 (5 bases). Germline values: CDR1 MNHEY, CDR2 SVGAGI. V was trimmed by 2 bases and J by 8 bases, leaving 18 bases between them. This CDR3 contains 16 residues. CDR3 DNA: TGTGCCAGCAGTTACACCCGGGCAGGAGGGGTAGAAAAACTGTTTTTT. Amino acids: CASSYTRAGGVEKLFF.

The genes are TRBV19 and TRBJ1-2; TRBD1 is a possible D gene (6 bases). Germline CDR1 reads LNHDA; CDR2 reads SQIVND (reference sequence). This CDR3 contains 15 residues. Trimming pared 3 bases from V and 8 bases from J, leaving 19 bases between. The CDR3 sequence: CASSIWATGAPGYTF. The CDR3 coding sequence is TGTGCCAGTAGTATTTGGGCGACAGGAGCTCCCGGCTACACCTTC.

This chain joins TRBV3-1 (or the pseudogene TRBV3-2) and TRBJ2-3; D is undetermined. Trimming pared 0 bases from V and 4 bases from J, leaving 14 bases between. This CDR3 contains 16 residues. Germline loops: CDR1 LGHDT, CDR2 YNNKEL (reference sequence). The CDR3 DNA reads TGTGCCAGCAGCCAAGATCCCAGCGAAGGACCAGATACGCAGTATTTT. Amino acid sequence: CASSQDPSEGPDTQYF.

The CDR3 DNA reads as TGTGCCATCAGATCCGCGGGACAGGGAAACTATGGCTACACCTTC. Protein product: CAIRSAGQGNYGYTF. The V and J genes are TRBV10-3 and TRBJ1-2, with 9 bases aligning to TRBD1. Germline CDR1 and CDR2: ENHRY and SYGVKD. The ends lost 6 bases at V and 2 bases at J; junction bases unmatched: 7. The CDR3 loop spans 15 amino acids.

This clone occurred once. This chain uses TRBV4-2 with TRBJ1-2; the D is unclear. V lost 0 bases to trimming and J lost 2 bases, with 7 bases between them. CDR3 length equals 14 residues. Germline CDR1 and CDR2: LGHNA and YNFKEQ. Here the CDR3 DNA reads TGTGCCAGCAGCCAAGATGTCGGGAACTATGGCTACACCTTC. As protein: CASSQDVGNYGYTF.

V usage is TRBV6-5 and J usage is TRBJ1-6; 7 nucleotides align to TRBD1. The germline CDR1 and CDR2 sequences are MNHEY and SVGAGI. This CDR3 has 15 amino acids. The V gene end was trimmed by 6 bases and the J gene end by 4 bases; junction bases not matched to a gene: 6. This CDR3 reads CASRPPGQYNSPLHF. CDR3 bases: TGTGCCAGCAGGCCCCCGGGACAGTATAATTCACCCCTCCACTTT.

In its sample, this clone was seen once. The chain employs TRBV6-5 and TRBJ2-3, with 10 bases lining up with TRBD2. Germline V CDR1 and CDR2: MNHEY, SVGAGI. The CDR3 loop spans 15 amino acids. V was pared by 6 bases and J by 2 bases, with 5 bases of the junction left unmatched. CDR3 in amino acids: CASRGTSVATDTQYF. The CDR3 DNA sequence: TGTGCCAGCAGAGGGACTAGCGTGGCCACAGATACGCAGTATTTT.

This clone was seen a few times. The V call is TRBV6-1, the J call TRBJ1-6, with 8 positions matching TRBD1. The CDR3 extends over 16 amino acids. The V and J ends lost 4 bases and 7 bases, in that order; junction bases with no gene match: 9. Germline loops: CDR1 MNHNS, CDR2 SASEGT. In nucleotides, the CDR3 is TGTGCCAGCAGTGTCGGAGGGGACAGGCTCAATTCACCCCTCCACTTT. Translation gives CASSVGGDRLNSPLHF.

The V gene is TRBV28, the J gene TRBJ2-7; TRBD2 might be the D (6 bases). The V gene lost 2 bases and the J gene lost 7 bases, with 15 bases spanning the gap. This CDR3 has 14 amino acids. Germline V gene lookup returns CDR1 MDHEN and CDR2 SYDVKM. The chain's CDR3 is CASSLTGVQGEQYF. Written as DNA, the CDR3 is TGTGCCAGCAGTTTAACGGGGGTCCAGGGAGAGCAGTACTTC. Complete variable domain (other parts from reference TRBV28 and TRBJ2-7): DVKVTQSSRYLVKRTGEKVFLECVQDMDHENMFWYRQDPGLGLRLIYFSYDVKMKEKGDIPEGYSVSREKKERFSLILESASTNQTSMYLCASSLTGVQGEQYFGPGTRLTVT.

This rearrangement joins TRBV5-6 to TRBJ1-1; D call uncertain. This CDR3 region has 13 residues. The V gene's germline CDR1 is SGHDT and CDR2 YYEEEE. Trimming pared 0 bases from V and 0 bases from J, leaving 3 bases between. Here the CDR3 DNA reads TGTGCCAGCAGCTTGGAGGTGAACACTGAAGCTTTCTTT. It specifies CASSLEVNTEAFF.

V is TRBV7-9 and J is TRBJ1-6; no firm D call. Germline assignment: CDR1 SEHNR and CDR2 FQNEAQ (reference sequence). The CDR3 length is 14 residues. V was pared by 1 base and J by 7 bases, with 8 bases between. The CDR3 protein is CASSLGSSNSPLHF. As DNA, the CDR3 is TGTGCCAGCAGCTTAGGGTCATCAAATTCACCCCTCCACTTT.

This chain uses TRBV7-2 with TRBJ1-5, with 7 bases identical to TRBD1. CDR1 and CDR2 from the germline V gene are SGHTA and FQGNSA. The CDR3 is made up of 16 amino acids. The V segment lost 4 bases and the J segment 2 bases; nucleotides outside the gene matches: 8. CDR3 region: CASSSRDSWGNQPQHF. CDR3 in DNA: TGTGCCAGCAGCTCCCGGGACAGTTGGGGCAATCAGCCCCAGCATTTT.

This chain connects TRBV11-3 to TRBJ1-5, with unresolved D. The CDR3 is 13 amino acids. The germline V and J ends were trimmed by 4 bases and 6 bases, with 10 bases remaining between them. Germline CDR1 and CDR2: SGHNT and YENEEA. The CDR3 DNA is TGTGCCAGCAGCTACAACAGTTTTCAGCCCCAGCATTTT. Protein: CASSYNSFQPQHF.

This clone has just one count. The chain combines TRBV4-3 with TRBJ1-6; no definite D call. This CDR3 region has 13 residues. V was shortened by 0 bases and J by 10 bases, with 7 bases between the two germline ends. Germline V gene data show CDR1 as LGHNA and CDR2 as YSLEER. CDR3 in DNA: TGCGCCAGCAGCCAAGATAAGAGATCACCCCTCCACTTT. It translates to CASSQDKRSPLHF.

The chain combines TRBV28 with TRBJ1-1, with TRBD1 as a possible D gene (6 bases). V lost 5 bases and J lost 8, with 24 bases in between. Per germline, CDR1 MDHEN and CDR2 SYDVKM. This CDR3 has 16 residues. In DNA form, the CDR3 reads TGTGCCAGCAGTGTCATGGCTTCGGGGGGCCGTACCGAAGCTTTCTTT. Residues: CASSVMASGGRTEAFF.

The genes are TRBV7-6 and TRBJ2-1; D is unresolved. From germline, CDR1 is SGHVS and CDR2 FNYEAQ. The CDR3 is made up of 12 amino acids. The ends were cut back, 5 bases at V and 4 bases at J, with 6 bases in the middle. The CDR3 sequence is CASSPGYNEQFF. The CDR3 DNA reads as TGTGCCAGCAGCCCTGGGTACAATGAGCAGTTCTTC.

V usage is TRBV27 and J usage is TRBJ2-2; no clear D. The CDR3 spans 16 residues. Trimming took off 1 base at V and 1 base at J, with 10 bases between the two ends. Germline loops: CDR1 MNHEY, CDR2 SMNVEV (reference sequence). The CDR3 DNA reads as TGTGCCAGCAGTTTATGGTCGCAGGTGAACACCGGGGAGCTGTTTTTT. It yields the protein CASSLWSQVNTGELFF.